This TCR beta chain was identified during a study of molecular identifiers for immune sequencing clone quantification (dated by TCRdb to the late 2010s). For the study in its entirety: For a replicate experiment, RNA from roughly 20,000 or 100,000 naive CD8 T cells was divided into five aliquots, of which four were sequenced. CD8 T cells were used in a methods study to benchmark molecular-identifier clustering-based TCR repertoire sequencing (MIDCIRS) and TCR RNA copy counting. The paper as a whole reports these results and caveats: Modeling estimated 3 to 3.5 recovered TCR RNA copies per cell, compared with around 9.7 by digital PCR, which implies about 30% capture efficiency. Spiked-in Jurkat TCR RNA (roughly 10 copies' worth), which is not part of the donor repertoire, was contained in the naive libraries. When barcode sub-clustering was not used, chimeric consensus sequences inflated TCR diversity, with chimeras reaching as high as 47%. Spiked-in Jurkat TCR RNA equivalent to a single cell was reported to be detectable even among more than 900,000 naive CD8 T cells. Clones above 20 RNA copies held over 99% of molecules in CMV-specific effector cells but under 1% in naive cells. Highly expanded clone sizes could be underestimated if identical TCR molecules share a barcode.

As to this clonotype: The specificity of this receptor is unknown. Base qualities are not at hand, and no much larger clone is one base apart.

Libraries of naive CD8 T cells were built from anywhere between about 18,000 and 1,000,000 sorted cells, with 10%, 30% or 50% of the purified RNA used. On a BD FACSAria II, naive CD8 T cells were FACS-sorted as CD8+CD4-CCR7+CD45RA+ and collected into RLT Plus buffer. To test detection sensitivity, Jurkat RNA equivalent to approximately ten TCR copies was spiked into samples of roughly 20,000-1,000,000 naive CD8 T cells. CD8 T cells were enriched using RosetteSep CD8+ T Cell Enrichment Cocktail and Ficoll-Paque, and the enriched cells then underwent ACK red cell lysis. The library was prepared using PCR. The sequencing machine was an Illumina HiSeq 4000. Preparation of bulk TCR libraries followed a previously described approach, with the TCR primers listed in Table S5. Total RNA was purified with the Qiagen AllPrep DNA/RNA kit. Before analysis, reads from multiple sequencing runs of the same library were pooled. In the source study's methods: Only reads with exact TCR constant sequence were kept, trimmed to 150 nt, and grouped by their 12-nt molecular barcodes. Reads inside each barcode group were sub-clustered using a 15% Levenshtein threshold, and a quality-weighted consensus sequence was constructed for each RNA molecule. Non-functional sequences were discarded, and so were lower-count sequences lying one edit away from another sequence. Based on fitting two negative binomial distributions, any barcode sub-cluster with under 20% of the maximum read count was discarded. TCRdb took the public reads, trimmed them with fastp at Q25, ran MiXCR for clone calling and kept in-frame beta chains. Rows are unified per CDR3 protein, each entry keeping the most common DNA and genes. These V and J calls derive from TCRdb rather than the authors' analysis. The sample contains just under 650,000 distinct CDR3 sequences, 15% to 20% of them found a single time. Together, the top ten hold 0.75% to 0.95% of the sample.

This clonotype originated in a human donor in good health. Some libraries in this study had Jurkat cell RNA spiked in. Sequenced: naive CD8+ T cells from blood, with Jurkat cell RNA spiked in. The sample's cell subset or site, from its label and the paper: FACS-sorted CD8+CD4-CCR7+CD45RA+ naive T cells.

The nucleotide sequence is given as TGTGCCAGCAGCCCTTTGCGCGGGCCCTACGAGCAGTACTTC. Translation gives CASSPLRGPYEQYF. The chain uses TRBV6-2 or TRBV6-3 and TRBJ2-7, with a weak D call of TRBD2 (5 bases match). CDR1 and CDR2, looked up from the germline V gene, are MNHEY and SVGEGT. The CDR3 numbers 14 residues from cysteine through phenylalanine. The retained sequence is limited to the CDR3, 42 bases, with the frame set at the first base. V was cut back by 6 bases and J by 2 bases, leaving a gap of 14 bases between them.